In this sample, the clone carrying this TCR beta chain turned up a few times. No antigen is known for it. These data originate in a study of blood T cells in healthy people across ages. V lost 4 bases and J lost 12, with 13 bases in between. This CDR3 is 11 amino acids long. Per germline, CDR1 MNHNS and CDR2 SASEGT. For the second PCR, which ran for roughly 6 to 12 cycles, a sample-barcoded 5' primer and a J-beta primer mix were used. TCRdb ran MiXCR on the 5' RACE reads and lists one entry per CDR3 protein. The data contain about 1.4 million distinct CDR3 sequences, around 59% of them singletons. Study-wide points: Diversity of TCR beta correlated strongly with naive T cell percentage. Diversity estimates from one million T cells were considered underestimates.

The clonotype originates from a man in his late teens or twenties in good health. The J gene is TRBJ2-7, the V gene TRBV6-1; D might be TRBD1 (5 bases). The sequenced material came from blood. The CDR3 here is CASSGGPSTYF. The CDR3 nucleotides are TGTGCCAGCAGTGGGGGCCCCTCGACGTACTTC.